These T cell receptor beta chains were read from a single sample in a study of T cell repertoires in cytomegalovirus infection. These receptors lack a known antigen. Using its own MiXCR run on the reads, TCRdb lists one record per CDR3 protein. The top ten clones hold roughly 12% of a sample with 700,000 to 950,000 distinct CDR3 sequences, roughly 33% of them seen once. The specimen comprised cultured CD8+ T cells from PBMCs, sampled from culture after CMV antigen stimulation. These receptors originate from a human donor in good health (CMV status not recorded). Some clones in this sample may be carry-over from other donors' samples. Both conserved end residues are part of each CDR3. A D gene is named only where the DNA matches it firmly. Some rows mark clone size as missing; the rest say once, few, many or name a class of expanded clone.

v_gene,d_gene,j_gene,abundance,CDR3nt,CDR3aa
TRBV29-1,NA,TRBJ2-3,NA,TGCAGCGTTGCCGGGGGCGAAGGTACGCAGTATTTT,CSVAGGEGTQYF
TRBV2,NA,TRBJ2-2,few,TGTGCCAGCAGTGAACCTCAGGGGTACGGGGAGCTGTTTTTT,CASSEPQGYGELFF
TRBV12-3/TRBV12-4,NA,TRBJ1-5,many,TGTGCCAGCAGACTACCTCGGGAAAACCGGAGAAGCAATCAGCCCCAGCATTTT,CASRLPRENRRSNQPQHF
TRBV7-8,TRBD1,TRBJ1-5,many,TGTGCCAGCAGCTCACATGGGACAGGCAATCAGCCCCAGCATTTT,CASSSHGTGNQPQHF
TRBV7-6,TRBD1,TRBJ1-2,NA,TGTGCCAGCAGCTTAGGACAGGGGGCGGGATATAACTATGGCTACACCTTC,CASSLGQGAGYNYGYTF
TRBV13,TRBD1,TRBJ2-1,NA,TGTGCCAGCAGCTTAGGGCTTACAGGGGTTGAGCAGTTCTTC,CASSLGLTGVEQFF
TRBV19,NA,TRBJ2-1,NA,TGTGCCAGTAGTATTAATTCATTGACCTACAATGAGCAGTTCTTC,CASSINSLTYNEQFF
TRBV28,NA,TRBJ2-1,NA,TGTGCCACCAACAGAGGACATGAGCAGTTCTTC,CATNRGHEQFF
TRBV5-1,TRBD2,TRBJ2-3,NA,TGCGCCAGCGCGTCTAGCGGGGCGTTGTATACGCAGTATTTT,CASASSGALYTQYF
TRBV7-6,NA,TRBJ2-1,NA,TGTGCCAGCAGCTCCGGGATCCACAATGAGCAGTTCTTC,CASSSGIHNEQFF
TRBV4-1,NA,TRBJ1-2,NA,TGCGCCAGCAGCCCCCAAGGGTCGCACTATGGCTACACCTTC,CASSPQGSHYGYTF
TRBV18,NA,TRBJ2-3,NA,TGTGCCAGCGCAAGACAGTTCACAGATACGCAGTATTTT,CASARQFTDTQYF
TRBV24-1,TRBD1,TRBJ2-1,NA,TGTGCCATCGACAGGGGAGGCGGTGAGCAGTTCTTC,CAIDRGGGEQFF
TRBV10-3,NA,TRBJ1-1,few,TGTGCCATGGGGGGGCCGAAGAACACTGAAGCTTTCTTT,CAMGGPKNTEAFF
TRBV19,TRBD1,TRBJ1-2,NA,TGTGCCAGTAGTGGGACAGGGGATGGCTACACCTTC,CASSGTGDGYTF
TRBV19,TRBD1,TRBJ1-2,NA,TGTGCCAGTAGTATTGACCCTATACAGGGGAGCTATGGCTACACCTTC,CASSIDPIQGSYGYTF
TRBV3-1,NA,TRBJ2-3,NA,TGTGCCAGCAGCCAGGCCGGAGGGGGGGTAGGAGAAGCAGGACAACTCCCCCACACGCAGTATTTT,CASSQAGGGVGEAGQLPHTQYF
TRBV12-5,NA,TRBJ2-1,few,TGTGCTAGTGGATTAGGACGCCCCGGGGATGAGCAGTTCTTC,CASGLGRPGDEQFF
TRBV7-6,TRBD1,TRBJ2-3,many,TGTGCCAGCAGCTTAGGCTGGACAGGGAACGGCGCAGATACGCAGTATTTT,CASSLGWTGNGADTQYF
TRBV6-1,NA,TRBJ2-1,many,TGTGCCAGCCACGGAGGGAATGAGCAGTTCTTC,CASHGGNEQFF
TRBV19,TRBD1,TRBJ1-1,NA,TGTGCCAGTAGTCCGAGACAGGGAAGGGCTGAAGCTTTCTTT,CASSPRQGRAEAFF
TRBV5-1,NA,TRBJ1-5,few,TGCGCCAGCAGCCCCGAGGGTTGGAATTTCAATCAGCCCCAGCATTTT,CASSPEGWNFNQPQHF
TRBV6-6,NA,TRBJ2-5,few,TGTGCCAGCAGTTTGACAGAAGCGGTTGGGGTCCAAGAGACCCAGTACTTC,CASSLTEAVGVQETQYF
TRBV7-6,TRBD1,TRBJ2-2,NA,TGTGCCAGCAGCTCAGGCTGGGGACAGGACGCGAACACCGGGGAGCTGTTTTTT,CASSSGWGQDANTGELFF
TRBV7-9,NA,TRBJ1-2,NA,TGTGCCAGCAGCTTGGGTGCAGACTACACCTTC,CASSLGADYTF
TRBV28,NA,TRBJ1-2,NA,TGTGCCAGCAGTTTATTGTCCGGGTGGACAGAGGTAGGGTATGGCTACACCTTC,CASSLLSGWTEVGYGYTF
TRBV7-9,TRBD1,TRBJ1-1,few,TGTGCCAGCAGCCGCGGGACAGTGGAAGCTTTCTTT,CASSRGTVEAFF
TRBV6-2/TRBV6-3,NA,TRBJ2-1,NA,TGTGCCAGCAGTTACTATGGCTACAATGAGCAGTTCTTC,CASSYYGYNEQFF
TRBV10-3,NA,TRBJ1-5,NA,TGTGCCATCAGTGAGGCGGGGGATAGCAATCAGCCCCAGCATTTT,CAISEAGDSNQPQHF
TRBV12-3/TRBV12-4,NA,TRBJ1-1,NA,TGTGCCAGCACCCGCCTCGGGGAGGGCACTGAAGCTTTCTTT,CASTRLGEGTEAFF
TRBV7-2,NA,TRBJ1-2,many,TGTGCCAGCAGTTTCGGCGGGTTCTATGGCTACACCTTC,CASSFGGFYGYTF